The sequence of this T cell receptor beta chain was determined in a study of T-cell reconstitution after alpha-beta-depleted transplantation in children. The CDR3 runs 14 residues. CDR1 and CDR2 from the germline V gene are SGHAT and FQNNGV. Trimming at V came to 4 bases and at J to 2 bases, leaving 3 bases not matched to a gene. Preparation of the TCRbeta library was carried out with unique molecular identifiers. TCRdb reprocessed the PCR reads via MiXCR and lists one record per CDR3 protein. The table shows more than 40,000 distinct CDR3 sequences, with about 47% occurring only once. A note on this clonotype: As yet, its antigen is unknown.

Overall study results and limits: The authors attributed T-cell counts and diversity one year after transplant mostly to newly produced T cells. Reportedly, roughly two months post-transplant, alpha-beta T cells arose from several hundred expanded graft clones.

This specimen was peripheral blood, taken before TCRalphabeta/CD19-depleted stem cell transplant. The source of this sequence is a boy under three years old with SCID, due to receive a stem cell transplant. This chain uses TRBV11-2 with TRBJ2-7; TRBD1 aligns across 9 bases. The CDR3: CASSSRTGAYEQYF. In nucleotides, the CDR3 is TGTGCCAGCAGCTCCAGGACAGGGGCCTACGAGCAGTACTTC.